This section outlines one TCR beta chain sequence together with its context. This clonotype is classified as large (0.1 to 1%). No antigen is known for it. Base qualities are missing; no much larger clone stands one base away. The sequencer was an Illumina MiSeq. Turning to the authors' computational methods: To quantify repertoire diversity, the Shannon-Wiener index was calculated using VDJtools. A TCRbeta clonotype was considered expanded if its clonotype frequency was 3 or more. TCRdb reprocessed the public reads (quality trimming at Q25 with fastp, clone calling with MiXCR) and kept in-frame beta chains. Identical CDR3 proteins give one entry, which carries the most common genes and DNA. These V and J calls originate from TCRdb's pipeline instead of the authors' own analysis. In all, the sample holds over 250 distinct CDR3 sequences, and roughly 14% of those were seen once. The biggest ten clones account for under 50% of the sample.

The data were taken from a study of precursors of human CD4 cytotoxic T cells (dated by TCRdb to 2016 to 2019). About the full investigation: CD4+ memory subsets from some 15 donors in total were covered by the bulk TCR-seq analysis. Sequences for both the TCRalpha and TCRbeta chains came out of the TCR-seq analysis of 11 to 15 donors (table S7). Overall study results and their limits: Only about 95% of the 14 donors were included in some bulk TCR-seq comparisons, which suggests that not every subset was available for every donor. According to the authors, a human observational design cannot definitively establish the direction of differentiation between precursor and effector cells. A bigger share of IL-7Rhigh TEMRA clonotypes consisted of expanded effector clonotypes than was the case for TEM or TCM clonotypes. Compared with the TCM and TEM subsets, the IL-7Rhigh and IL-7R- TEMRA subsets had more restricted TCR repertoires, marked by lower diversity and more expanded clonotypes.

To test whether a precursor-effector relationship exists among CD4 cytotoxic T cells, bulk UMI-based TCR sequencing was run on four sorted CD4+ memory subsets: TCM, TEM, IL-7Rhigh TEMRA, and IL-7R- TEMRA. The cells came from peripheral blood mononuclear cells that had been isolated from human blood. The germline V gene sets CDR1 to MNHEY and CDR2 to SVGAGI. The CDR3 has 13 amino acids, counting the end cysteine and phenylalanine. The entry retains the CDR3 DNA only, 39 bases that are in frame from base 1. Trimming accounts for 3 bases at V and 6 bases at J, while the number of junction bases matched to no gene is 3.

This sequence uses TRBV6-5 and TRBJ1-2; TRBD1 agrees with 8 junctional bases. The sample was memory CD4+ T cells from blood (PBMCs). The sequence was collected from a human donor in good health. The base sequence is TGTGCCAGCAGTTATCAGGGGGCGAATGGCTACACCTTC. Its protein reads: CASSYQGANGYTF.